What follows are 31 T cell receptor beta chains derived from one specimen sequenced in a study of molecular identifiers for immune sequencing clone quantification. MiXCR, run by TCRdb on the PCR reads, gives a single entry per CDR3 protein. In the table there are some 580,000 distinct CDR3 sequences, 25% of which are singletons. Sample: naive CD8+ T cells from blood, with Jurkat cell RNA spiked in. The subset is: FACS-sorted CD8+CD4-CCR7+CD45RA+ naive T cells. The receptors originated from a human donor in good health. Some libraries in this study had Jurkat cell RNA spiked in.

This clonotype was seen repeatedly, ten times or more. The chain recombines TRBV19 with TRBJ2-6; D call uncertain. Per germline, CDR1 LNHDA and CDR2 SQIVND (reference sequence). This CDR3 comprises 15 residues. Trimming left V 1 base short and J 4 bases short, with 8 bases between. In DNA form, the CDR3 reads TGTGCCAGTAGTATAGTTTCTGCGGGGGCCAACGTCCTGACTTTC. Translation gives CASSIVSAGANVLTF.

Note on this clonotype: One junction end disagrees with the germline gene, perhaps due to a read error. The rearrangement joins TRBV12-3 or TRBV12-4 to TRBJ1-3, with TRBD1 matching over 7 bases. The CDR3 totals 14 residues. CDR3 region: CASSSTGSGDTIYF. CDR3 sequence (DNA): TGTGCCAGCAGTTCGACAGGGTCTGGAGACACCATATATTTT.

The rearrangement uses TRBV7-9 and TRBJ2-7; TRBD1 is a possible D gene (6 bases). Germline CDR1 is SEHNR and CDR2 is FQNEAQ (reference sequence). V lost 5 bases and J 0 bases, leaving 17 bases between the germline ends. This CDR3 is built from 16 residues. The chain's CDR3 is CASSGSGTLSSYEQYF. The CDR3, as DNA: TGTGCCAGCAGCGGATCCGGGACATTGAGCTCCTACGAGCAGTACTTC.

This clonotype appeared many times. The J gene is TRBJ2-2, the V gene TRBV29-1; tentatively, D is TRBD1 (6 bases). Germline CDR1 reads SQVTM; CDR2 reads ANQGSEA. The germline V and J ends were trimmed by 3 bases and 4 bases, with 15 bases remaining between them. This CDR3 contains 15 residues. The CDR3 sequence is CSVEEQGGFTGELFF. The CDR3 DNA sequence: TGCAGCGTTGAGGAACAGGGTGGATTCACCGGGGAGCTGTTTTTT.

About this clonotype itself: A much bigger clone sits one base away, suggesting this may be a read error. The gene calls are TRBV6-2 or TRBV6-3 and TRBJ2-6, with unresolved D. CDR1 and CDR2 (germline): MNHEY, SVGEGT. Trimming took off 7 bases at V and 0 bases at J, with 7 bases between the two ends. This CDR3 has 14 amino acids. CDR3 DNA sequence: TGTGCCAGCACCAGACTCTCTGGGGCCAACGTCCTGACTTTC. Translating gives CASTRLSGANVLTF.

In this sample, this clonotype turned up many times. This chain connects TRBV29-1 to TRBJ2-7; 11 positions match TRBD2. CDR1 and CDR2 (germline): SQVTM, ANQGSEA. V gave up 4 bases and J gave up 1 base; unmatched junction bases: 3. The CDR3 has 14 amino acids. This chain's CDR3 is CSVAGTSGSYEQYF. Here the CDR3 DNA reads TGCAGCGTTGCCGGGACTAGCGGTTCCTACGAGCAGTACTTC.

A word on this clonotype: It may be a read error: a sequence one base away is much more abundant. The CDR3 sequence is CASIQTGSVEALF. Here the CDR3 DNA reads TGTGCCAGCATCCAAACAGGGTCCGTTGAAGCTCTCTTT. V gene TRBV12-3 or TRBV12-4 combines with J gene TRBJ1-1, with TRBD1 as a possible D gene (6 bases). CDR3 length: 13 amino acids.

Regarding this clonotype: A much more abundant neighbour one base away suggests this may be a read error. The CDR3 region is CASSQELHGSYEQYF. CDR3 sequence (DNA): TGCGCCAGCAGCCAAGAATTGCACGGCTCCTACGAGCAGTACTTC. V gene TRBV4-3 combines with J gene TRBJ2-7; unclear D gene. The CDR3 totals 15 residues. Deletions cut 0 bases from V and 0 bases from J, with 9 bases between. Germline V gene lookup returns CDR1 LGHNA and CDR2 YSLEER.

This clonotype showed up just a few times. The V and J genes are TRBV19 and TRBJ2-1; TRBD1 agrees at 8 bases. The CDR3 spans 15 residues. The trim removed 5 bases at V and 7 bases at J, leaving 10 bases unmatched. Germline V CDR1 and CDR2: LNHDA, SQIVND (reference sequence). The CDR3 coding sequence is TGTGCCAGTAGTCTTGGACAGGGTGGAGGAAATGAGCAGTTCTTC. This sequence encodes CASSLGQGGGNEQFF.

This clonotype appeared a few times. The chain has TRBV15 and TRBJ2-3, with TRBD1 matching over 7 bases. The CDR3 loop spans 16 amino acids. V lost 3 bases and J lost 2; bases outside the gene matches: 8. Per the germline V gene, CDR1 is LNHNV and CDR2 is YYDKDF (reference sequence). The CDR3 DNA sequence: TGTGCCACCAGCAGCAAAATAGGGACAGACACAGATACGCAGTATTTT. Residues: CATSSKIGTDTDTQYF.

This clonotype was seen repeatedly, ten times or more. V and J are TRBV9 and TRBJ2-2; tentatively, D is TRBD2 (6 bases). V dropped 2 bases and J dropped 0 bases, with 11 bases sitting between them. The CDR3 loop spans 16 amino acids. Germline CDR1 is SGDLS and CDR2 is YYNGEE. This CDR3 reads CASSVTRGPNTGELFF. The CDR3 DNA follows: TGTGCCAGCAGCGTGACGCGGGGCCCGAACACCGGGGAGCTGTTTTTT. Full variable domain (remainder filled in from reference TRBV9 and TRBJ2-2): DSGVTQTPKHLITATGQRVTLRCSPRSGDLSVYWYQQSLDQGLQFLIQYYNGEERAKGNILERFSAQQFPDLHSELNLSSLELGDSALYFCASSVTRGPNTGELFFGEGSRLTVL.

Worth noting for this clonotype: This may be a read error: a much more frequent sequence differs by one nucleotide. The chain couples TRBV6-5 to TRBJ1-1; possible D gene TRBD1, 5 bases. Per the germline V gene, CDR1 is MNHEY and CDR2 is SVGAGI. This CDR3 contains 18 residues. The CDR3: CASSWSLREGFVGTAAFF. The DNA of the CDR3 is TGTGCCAGCAGTTGGTCCCTCAGGGAGGGTTTTGTGGGAACTGCAGCTTTCTTT.

On this clonotype: A much larger clone differs from this one at a single base, so this may be a read error. The rearrangement links TRBV7-3 to TRBJ2-3; D not resolved. The CDR3 is 15 amino acids. Germline assignment: CDR1 SGHTA and CDR2 FQGTGA. Trimming left V 2 bases short and J 0 bases short, with 9 bases between. CDR3 DNA sequence: TGTGCCAGCAGCTTACACCGCGACAGCACAGATACGCAGTATTTT. It translates to CASSLHRDSTDTQYF.

This clonotype appeared many times. The chain uses TRBV12-3 or TRBV12-4 and TRBJ2-3, with TRBD2 matching over 8 bases. J gave up 2 bases and V 4 bases, and 2 bases lay outside the gene matches. CDR3 length: 14 residues. For the CDR3, the DNA is TGTGCCAGCAGTTCAGCGGGGGACACAGATACGCAGTATTTT. Translation gives CASSSAGDTDTQYF.

The table lists this clonotype with many counts. V usage is TRBV12-5 and J usage is TRBJ2-3; the D is unclear. CDR1 and CDR2 (germline): LGHNT, FRNRAP. There are 15 residues in the CDR3. Trimming took 5 bases from V and 0 from J, leaving 12 bases between them. CDR3 region: CASGATATSTDTQYF. CDR3 sequence (DNA): TGTGCTAGTGGTGCCACAGCTACTAGCACAGATACGCAGTATTTT.

The chain is built from TRBV19 and TRBJ1-1; possible D gene TRBD1, 5 bases. V shed 5 bases and J shed 0 bases, with 13 bases lying between them. The CDR3 is 15 residues long. Per the germline V gene, CDR1 is LNHDA and CDR2 is SQIVND (reference sequence). The CDR3 nucleotides read TGTGCCAGTAGTGTACAGGCCCAGCTGAACACTGAAGCTTTCTTT. As protein: CASSVQAQLNTEAFF.

CDR3 coding DNA: TGTGCCAGCAGGTTAGTGAGTAATCAGCCCCAGCATTTT. Amino acids: CASRLVSNQPQHF. The gene calls are TRBV27 and TRBJ1-5; D gene uncertain. CDR1 MNHEY and CDR2 SMNVEV come from the germline V gene (reference sequence). This CDR3 is built from 13 residues. Trimming removed 6 bases at V and 4 bases at J, with 10 bases between.

This clonotype was counted a few times. The CDR3 DNA sequence: TGTGCCAGCAGCGCCCCAGGGCTTGCAACTAATGAAAAACTGTTTTTT. Protein sequence: CASSAPGLATNEKLFF. The rearrangement joins TRBV9 to TRBJ1-4, with D maybe TRBD1 (5 bases). Germline V lookup: CDR1 SGDLS, CDR2 YYNGEE. This CDR3 region has 16 residues. V lost 3 bases to trimming and J lost 0 bases, with 12 bases between them.

A remark on this clonotype: This may be a read error: a much more frequent sequence differs by one nucleotide. The chain is built from TRBV4-3 and TRBJ2-7, with 10 bases that match TRBD2. This CDR3 has 14 residues. The V segment lost 5 bases and the J segment 6 bases; nucleotides outside the gene matches: 7. Germline lookup yields CDR1 LGHNA and CDR2 YSLEER. The CDR3 reads CASSSSSGSGEQYF. CDR3 DNA sequence: TGCGCCAGCAGCTCTTCTAGCGGGAGTGGCGAGCAGTACTTC.

Ten or more counts support this clonotype. The chain joins TRBV7-9 to TRBJ1-1; weak D call: TRBD1 (5 bases). Trimming removed 3 bases at V and 0 bases at J, with 14 bases between. Germline CDR1 SEHNR, CDR2 FQNEAQ (reference sequence). The CDR3 runs 16 residues. The CDR3 sequence is CASSFRPGEMNTEAFF. The CDR3 region has the DNA TGTGCCAGCAGCTTTCGGCCGGGGGAAATGAACACTGAAGCTTTCTTT.

This clonotype appeared a few times. This chain uses TRBV30 with TRBJ2-7; D is uncertain. The germline V gene has CDR1 GTSNPN and CDR2 SVGIG (reference sequence). V lost 5 bases, J lost 1 base, and 6 bases lay in between. The CDR3 is 11 residues long. CDR3 sequence: CAWQGSYEQYF. As DNA, the CDR3 is TGTGCCTGGCAAGGGTCCTACGAGCAGTACTTC.

This clonotype occurred many times. The rearrangement uses TRBV10-3 and TRBJ1-1; tentatively, D is TRBD1 (6 bases). The germline CDR1 and CDR2 sequences are ENHRY and SYGVKD. V dropped 6 bases and J dropped 6 bases, with 20 bases sitting between them. This CDR3 region has 15 residues. CDR3 nucleotide sequence: TGTGCCATCAGCCGAGAGGGGGGCGCAGTCTCTGAAGCTTTCTTT. Its translation: CAISREGGAVSEAFF.

This clonotype was counted a few times. The chain has TRBV4-3 and TRBJ1-5; unclear D gene. This CDR3 is built from 17 residues. CDR1 and CDR2 from the germline V gene are LGHNA and YSLEER. V dropped 0 bases and J dropped 1 base, with 13 bases sitting between them. As DNA, the CDR3 is TGCGCCAGCAGCCAAGAACTGGCACAGACGAGCAATCAGCCCCAGCATTTT. Its translation: CASSQELAQTSNQPQHF.

CDR3 sequence: CSATLGTGSPYEQYF. In nucleotides, the CDR3 is TGCAGTGCTACCCTCGGGACAGGTAGCCCCTACGAGCAGTACTTC. This rearrangement joins TRBV20-1 to TRBJ2-7; the match to TRBD1 covers 8 bases. The trim removed 4 bases at V and 2 bases at J, leaving 10 bases unmatched. CDR3 length: 15 residues. Germline V gene lookup returns CDR1 DFQATT and CDR2 SNEGSKA (reference sequence).

This clonotype was counted at least ten times. The chain links TRBV20-1 to TRBJ2-7; 8 bases align to TRBD2. The germline gives CDR1 DFQATT, CDR2 SNEGSKA (reference sequence). Trimming removed 7 bases from V and 5 bases from J; junction bases left unmatched: 13. The CDR3 is 14 residues long. The CDR3: CSGETGTRGDEQYF. The CDR3 bases are TGCAGTGGAGAAACCGGGACTAGAGGGGACGAGCAGTACTTC.

This clonotype was counted at least ten times. This sequence joins TRBV6-2 or TRBV6-3 and TRBJ2-7; D is perhaps TRBD2 (6 bases). Between the trimmed V and J ends, which lost 7 bases and 6 bases, there was a span of 19 bases. This CDR3 is 14 amino acids long. Germline V CDR1 and CDR2: MNHEY, SVGEGT. CDR3 protein: CASTRTDYVREQYF. CDR3 DNA: TGTGCCAGCACCCGGACGGACTACGTCCGCGAGCAGTACTTC.

This sequence joins TRBV7-3 and TRBJ2-1; 7 bases are shared with TRBD2. The V and J ends lost 5 bases and 5 bases, in that order; junction bases with no gene match: 9. Germline loops: CDR1 SGHTA, CDR2 FQGTGA. There are 15 residues in the CDR3. The CDR3 DNA reads TGTGCCAGCAGCCCTACTAGCGCCTATGACAATGAGCAGTTCTTC. This encodes CASSPTSAYDNEQFF.

A word on this clonotype: Being one base from a much bigger clone, this may be a read error. The chain is built from TRBV20-1 and TRBJ2-2; D not resolved. Germline lookup yields CDR1 DFQATT and CDR2 SNEGSKA (reference sequence). The CDR3 contains 14 residues. V was pared by 0 bases and J by 3 bases, with 8 bases between. This CDR3 reads CSARDRMDTGELFF. The DNA of the CDR3 is TGCAGTGCTAGAGACAGGATGGACACCGGGGAGCTGTTTTTT.

This clonotype has at least ten counts. V is TRBV29-1 and J is TRBJ2-2; perhaps TRBD2 as D (5 bases). Between the trimmed V and J ends, which lost 4 bases and 2 bases, there was a span of 11 bases. Per germline, CDR1 SQVTM and CDR2 ANQGSEA. The CDR3 runs to 14 residues. The CDR3 sequence: CSVVEGFNTGELFF. CDR3 nucleotide sequence: TGCAGCGTTGTTGAGGGATTTAACACCGGGGAGCTGTTTTTT.

A remark on this clonotype: Its ends do not fully match the called genes, so a read error is possible. The chain carries TRBV28 and TRBJ1-1; TRBD1 agrees at 7 bases. The CDR3 runs 15 residues. CDR1 and CDR2 from the germline V gene are MDHEN and SYDVKM. The CDR3 spells CASGLLTGAATEAFF. The CDR3, as DNA: TGTGCCAGCGGTTTACTTACAGGGGCGGCCACTGAAGCTTTCTTT. The full variable domain, rest sourced from reference TRBV28 and TRBJ1-1, is DVKVTQSSRYLVKRTGEKVFLECVQDMDHENMFWYRQDPGLGLRLIYFSYDVKMKEKGDIPEGYSVSREKKERFSLILESASTNQTSMYLCASGLLTGAATEAFFGQGTRLTVV.

This sequence joins TRBV6-2 or TRBV6-3 and TRBJ2-3; a weak D match, TRBD1 (5 bases). The end of the DNA fits TRBJ1-5 better, so the J call may be wrong. Per germline, CDR1 MNHEY and CDR2 SVGEGT. The CDR3 has 17 amino acids. CDR3 in amino acids: CASSYAPGLTFTDTQHF. In DNA form, the CDR3 reads TGTGCCAGCAGTTACGCGCCGGGACTTACATTCACAGATACGCAGCATTTT.